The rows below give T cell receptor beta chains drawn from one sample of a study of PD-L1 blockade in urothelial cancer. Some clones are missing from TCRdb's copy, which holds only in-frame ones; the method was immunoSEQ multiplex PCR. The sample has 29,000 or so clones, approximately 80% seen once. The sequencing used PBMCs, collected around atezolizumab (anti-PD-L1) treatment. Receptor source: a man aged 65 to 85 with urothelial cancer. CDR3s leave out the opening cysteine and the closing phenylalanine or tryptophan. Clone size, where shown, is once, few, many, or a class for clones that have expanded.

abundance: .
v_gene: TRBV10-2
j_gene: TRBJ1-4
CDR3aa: ASRPGGLNEKLF

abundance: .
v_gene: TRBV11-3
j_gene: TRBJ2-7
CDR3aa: ASSLVSGAGTGYEQY

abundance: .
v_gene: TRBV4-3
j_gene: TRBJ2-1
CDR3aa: ASSQDFRREYEQF

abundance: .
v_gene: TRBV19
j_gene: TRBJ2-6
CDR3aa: ASSTIRSSGANVLT

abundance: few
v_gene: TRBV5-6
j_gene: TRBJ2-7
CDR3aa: ASSPHLGTGNEQY

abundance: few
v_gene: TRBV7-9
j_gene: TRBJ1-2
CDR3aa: ASSLETGGGGYT

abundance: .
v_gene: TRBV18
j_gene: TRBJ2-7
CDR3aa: ASSPRPSGRAPYEQY

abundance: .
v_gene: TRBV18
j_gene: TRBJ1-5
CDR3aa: ASSPNAQEPQH

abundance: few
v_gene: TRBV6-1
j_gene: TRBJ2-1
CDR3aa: ASSVPGQAYNEQF

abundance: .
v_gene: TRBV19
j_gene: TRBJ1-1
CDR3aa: ASRERTGAAF

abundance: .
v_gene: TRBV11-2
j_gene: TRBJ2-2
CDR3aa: ASSLSRERTGELF

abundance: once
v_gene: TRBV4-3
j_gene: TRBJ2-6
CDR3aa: ASSQEGRSGANVLT

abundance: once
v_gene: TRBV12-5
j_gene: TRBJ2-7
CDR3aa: ASGPGTGATYEQY

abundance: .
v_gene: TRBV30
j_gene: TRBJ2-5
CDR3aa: ASDRGTVLQETQY

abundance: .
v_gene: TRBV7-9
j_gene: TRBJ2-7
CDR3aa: ASRPLGVRDYEQY

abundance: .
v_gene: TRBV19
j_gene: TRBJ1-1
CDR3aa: ASSARQGSGNTEAF

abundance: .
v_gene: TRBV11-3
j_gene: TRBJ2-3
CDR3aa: ASSPGQVTDTQY

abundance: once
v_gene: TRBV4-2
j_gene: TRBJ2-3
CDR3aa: ASSQVAGADTQY

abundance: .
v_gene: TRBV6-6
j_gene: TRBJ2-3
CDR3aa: ASTREVVADTQY

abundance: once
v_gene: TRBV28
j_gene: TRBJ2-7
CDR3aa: ATAGTVAYEQY

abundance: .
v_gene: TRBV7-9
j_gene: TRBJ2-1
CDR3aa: ASSPEYTGGYNEQF

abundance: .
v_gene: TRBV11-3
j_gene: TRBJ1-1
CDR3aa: ASSLGAANTEAF

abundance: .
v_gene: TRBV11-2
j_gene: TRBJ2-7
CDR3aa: ASSLDQGTSYEQY

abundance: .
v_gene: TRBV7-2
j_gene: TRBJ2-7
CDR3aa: ASSTAGTIEQY

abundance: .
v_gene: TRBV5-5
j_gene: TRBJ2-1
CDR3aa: ASSLALTGKNEQF

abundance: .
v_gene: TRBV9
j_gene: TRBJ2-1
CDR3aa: ASSGRGLAGGNEQF

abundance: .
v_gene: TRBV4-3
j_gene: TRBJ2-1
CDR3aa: ASSPRGLAGGNEQF

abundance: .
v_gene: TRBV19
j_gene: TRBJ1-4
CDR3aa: ASRARSTNEKLF

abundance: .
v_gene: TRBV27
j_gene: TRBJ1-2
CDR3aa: ASSLIGDRGSYGYT

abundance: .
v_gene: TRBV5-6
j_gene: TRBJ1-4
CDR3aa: ASSFAGGVREKLF

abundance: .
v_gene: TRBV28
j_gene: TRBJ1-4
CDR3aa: ASRTQGVPNEKLF

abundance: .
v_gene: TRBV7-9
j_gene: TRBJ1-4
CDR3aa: ASSLEGFNEKLF

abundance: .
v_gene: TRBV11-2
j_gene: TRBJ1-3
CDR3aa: ASSLGRSGNTIY

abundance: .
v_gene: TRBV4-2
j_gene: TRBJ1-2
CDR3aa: ASSPGTAYGYT

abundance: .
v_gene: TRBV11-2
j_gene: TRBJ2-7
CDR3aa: ASSLGGGLPGEQY

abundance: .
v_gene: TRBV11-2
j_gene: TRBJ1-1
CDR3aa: ASSLAPRGGVSTEAF

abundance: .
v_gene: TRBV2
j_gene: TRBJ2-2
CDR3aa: ASSGGTSLTGELF

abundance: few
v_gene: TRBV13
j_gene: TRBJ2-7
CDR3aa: ASSFAPGQAAYEQY

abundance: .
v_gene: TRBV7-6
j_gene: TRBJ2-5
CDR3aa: ASSFQRGGVETQY

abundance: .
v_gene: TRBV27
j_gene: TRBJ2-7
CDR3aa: ASRTRGRRANEQY

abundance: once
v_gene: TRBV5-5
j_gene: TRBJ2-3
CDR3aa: ASSLGPLAGDTDTQY

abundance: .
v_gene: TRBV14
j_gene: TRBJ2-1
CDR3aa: ASSQPTGANEQF

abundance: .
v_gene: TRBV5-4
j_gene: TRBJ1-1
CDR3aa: ASSSGQRMGATAEAF

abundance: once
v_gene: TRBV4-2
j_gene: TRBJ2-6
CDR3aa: ASSQGRSGTSTGANVLT

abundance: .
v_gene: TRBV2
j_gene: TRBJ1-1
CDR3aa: ASSEGRVGTEAF